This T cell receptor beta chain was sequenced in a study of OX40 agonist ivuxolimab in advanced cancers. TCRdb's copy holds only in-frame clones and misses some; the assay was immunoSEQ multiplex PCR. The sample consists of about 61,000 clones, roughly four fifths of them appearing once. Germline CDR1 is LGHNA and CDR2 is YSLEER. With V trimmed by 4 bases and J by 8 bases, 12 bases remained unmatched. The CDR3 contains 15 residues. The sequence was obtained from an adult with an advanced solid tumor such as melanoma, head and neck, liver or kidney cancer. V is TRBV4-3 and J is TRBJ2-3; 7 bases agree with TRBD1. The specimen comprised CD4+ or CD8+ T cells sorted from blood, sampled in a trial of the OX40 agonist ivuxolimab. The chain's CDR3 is CASSPTSTGRATQYF. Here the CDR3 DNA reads TGCGCCAGCAGCCCAACATCGACAGGGCGGGCTACGCAGTATTTT.